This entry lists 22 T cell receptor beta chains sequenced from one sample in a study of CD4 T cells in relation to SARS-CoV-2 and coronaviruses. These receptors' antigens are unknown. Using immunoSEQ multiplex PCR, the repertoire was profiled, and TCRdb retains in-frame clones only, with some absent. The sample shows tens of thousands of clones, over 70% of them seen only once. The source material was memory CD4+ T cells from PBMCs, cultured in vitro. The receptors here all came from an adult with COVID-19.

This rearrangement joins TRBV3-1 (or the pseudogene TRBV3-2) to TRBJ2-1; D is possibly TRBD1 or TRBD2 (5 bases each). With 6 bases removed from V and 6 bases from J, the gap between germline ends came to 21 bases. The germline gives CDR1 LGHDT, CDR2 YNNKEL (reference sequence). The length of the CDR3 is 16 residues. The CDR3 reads CASSPKGRGVSNEQFF. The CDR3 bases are TGTGCCAGCAGTCCAAAAGGTCGAGGGGTTTCCAATGAGCAGTTCTTC.

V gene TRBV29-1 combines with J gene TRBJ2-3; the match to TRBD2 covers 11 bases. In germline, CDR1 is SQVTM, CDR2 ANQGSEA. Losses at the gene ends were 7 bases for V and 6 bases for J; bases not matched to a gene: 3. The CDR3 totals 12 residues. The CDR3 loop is CSGTSGRDTQYF. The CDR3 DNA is TGCAGCGGGACTAGCGGGCGTGATACGCAGTATTTT.

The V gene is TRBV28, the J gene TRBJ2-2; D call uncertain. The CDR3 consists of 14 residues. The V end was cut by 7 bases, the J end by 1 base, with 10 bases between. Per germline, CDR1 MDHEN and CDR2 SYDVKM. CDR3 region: CASNLYQNTGELFF. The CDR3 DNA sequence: TGTGCCAGCAACCTATACCAGAACACCGGGGAGCTGTTTTTT.

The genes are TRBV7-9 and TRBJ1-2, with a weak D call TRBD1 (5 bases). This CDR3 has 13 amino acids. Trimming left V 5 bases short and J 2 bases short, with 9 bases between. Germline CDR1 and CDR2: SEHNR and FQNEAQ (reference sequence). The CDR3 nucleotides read TGTGCCAGCAGCCACGACAGCAACTATGGCTACACCTTC. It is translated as CASSHDSNYGYTF. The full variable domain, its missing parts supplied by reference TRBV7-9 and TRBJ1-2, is DTGVSQNPRHKITKRGQNVTFRCDPISEHNRLYWYRQTLGQGPEFLTYFQNEAQLEKSRLLSDRFSAERPKGSFSTLEIQRTEQGDSAMYLCASSHDSNYGYTFGSGTRLTVV.

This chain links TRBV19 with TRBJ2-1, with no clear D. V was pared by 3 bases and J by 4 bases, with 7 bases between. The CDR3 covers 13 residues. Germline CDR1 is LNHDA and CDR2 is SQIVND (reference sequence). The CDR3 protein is CASSIRGYNEQFF. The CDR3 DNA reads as TGTGCCAGTAGTATCCGTGGTTACAATGAGCAGTTCTTC.

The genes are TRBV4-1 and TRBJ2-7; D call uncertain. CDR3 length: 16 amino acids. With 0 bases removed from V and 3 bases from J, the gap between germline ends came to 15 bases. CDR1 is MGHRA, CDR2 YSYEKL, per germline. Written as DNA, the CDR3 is TGCGCCAGCAGCCAAGATAGGACCAGCGCGTTCTACGAGCAGTACTTC. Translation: CASSQDRTSAFYEQYF.

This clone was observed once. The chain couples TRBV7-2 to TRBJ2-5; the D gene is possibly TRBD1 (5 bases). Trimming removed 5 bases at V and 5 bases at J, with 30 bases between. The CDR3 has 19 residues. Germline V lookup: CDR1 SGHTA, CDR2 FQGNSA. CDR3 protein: CASSPLARQLRVVTETQYF. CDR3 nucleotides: TGTGCCAGCAGCCCCCTTGCCCGACAGCTCCGAGTGGTTACGGAGACCCAGTACTTC.

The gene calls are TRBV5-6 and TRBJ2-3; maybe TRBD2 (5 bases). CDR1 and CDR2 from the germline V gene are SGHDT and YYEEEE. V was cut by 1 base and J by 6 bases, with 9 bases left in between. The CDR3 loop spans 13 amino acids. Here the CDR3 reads CASSLLALDTQYF. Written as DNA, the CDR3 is TGTGCCAGCAGCTTGTTAGCGCTGGATACGCAGTATTTT.

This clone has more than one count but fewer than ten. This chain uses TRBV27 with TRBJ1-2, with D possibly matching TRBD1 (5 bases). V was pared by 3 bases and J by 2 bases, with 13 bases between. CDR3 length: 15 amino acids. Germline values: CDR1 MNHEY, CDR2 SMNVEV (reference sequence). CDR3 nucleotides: TGTGCCAGCAGTTTCTCTGGACACAGGAACTATGGCTACACCTTC. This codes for CASSFSGHRNYGYTF.

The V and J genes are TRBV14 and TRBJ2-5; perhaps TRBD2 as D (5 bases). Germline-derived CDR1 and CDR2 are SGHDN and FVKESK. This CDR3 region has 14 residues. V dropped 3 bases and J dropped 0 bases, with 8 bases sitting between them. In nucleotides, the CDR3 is TGTGCCAGCAGCCAGGACTGGGACCAAGAGACCCAGTACTTC. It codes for CASSQDWDQETQYF.

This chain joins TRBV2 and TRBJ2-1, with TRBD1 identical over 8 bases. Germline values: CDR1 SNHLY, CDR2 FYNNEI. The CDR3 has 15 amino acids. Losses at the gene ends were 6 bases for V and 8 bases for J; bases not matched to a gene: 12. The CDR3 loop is CASSMTRTGTDEQFF. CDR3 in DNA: TGTGCCAGCAGCATGACTCGGACAGGGACCGATGAGCAGTTCTTC.

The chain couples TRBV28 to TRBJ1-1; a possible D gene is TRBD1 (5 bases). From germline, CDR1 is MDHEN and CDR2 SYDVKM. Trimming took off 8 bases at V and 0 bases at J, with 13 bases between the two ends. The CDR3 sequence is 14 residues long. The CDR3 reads CASGRVRMNTEAFF. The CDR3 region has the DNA TGTGCCAGCGGCAGGGTACGGATGAACACTGAAGCTTTCTTT.

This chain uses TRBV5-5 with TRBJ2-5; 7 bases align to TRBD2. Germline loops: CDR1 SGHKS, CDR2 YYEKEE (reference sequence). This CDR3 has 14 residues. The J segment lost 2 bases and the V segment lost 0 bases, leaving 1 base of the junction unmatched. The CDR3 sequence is CASSLGGGQETQYF. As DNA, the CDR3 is TGTGCCAGCAGCTTGGGGGGGGGACAAGAGACCCAGTACTTC.

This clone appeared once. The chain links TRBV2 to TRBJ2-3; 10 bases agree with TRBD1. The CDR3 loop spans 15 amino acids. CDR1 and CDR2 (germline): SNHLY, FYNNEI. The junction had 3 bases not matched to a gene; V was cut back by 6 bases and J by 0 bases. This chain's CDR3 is CASRRQGASTDTQYF. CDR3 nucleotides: TGTGCCAGCAGAAGACAGGGGGCTAGCACAGATACGCAGTATTTT.

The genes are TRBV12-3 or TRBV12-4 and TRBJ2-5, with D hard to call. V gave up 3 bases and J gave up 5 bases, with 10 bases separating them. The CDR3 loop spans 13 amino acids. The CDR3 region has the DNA TGTGCCAGCAGTTTTACCCCCTGGGAGACCCAGTACTTC. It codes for CASSFTPWETQYF.

The CDR3 bases are TGTGCCAGCAGTAAATTAGCGGGAGAATTAGGAGAGACCCAGTACTTC. Translated: CASSKLAGELGETQYF. The rearrangement joins TRBV28 to TRBJ2-5, with 9 bases identical to TRBD2. V gave up 5 bases and J gave up 4 bases; unmatched junction bases: 11. The CDR3 totals 16 residues. Germline values: CDR1 MDHEN, CDR2 SYDVKM. The full variable domain, rest sourced from reference TRBV28 and TRBJ2-5, is DVKVTQSSRYLVKRTGEKVFLECVQDMDHENMFWYRQDPGLGLRLIYFSYDVKMKEKGDIPEGYSVSREKKERFSLILESASTNQTSMYLCASSKLAGELGETQYFGPGTRLLVL.

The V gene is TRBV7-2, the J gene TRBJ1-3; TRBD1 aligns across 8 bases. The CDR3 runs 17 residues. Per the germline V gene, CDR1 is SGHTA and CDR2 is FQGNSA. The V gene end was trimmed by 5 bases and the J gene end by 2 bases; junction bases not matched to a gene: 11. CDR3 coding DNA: TGTGCCAGCAGCCCAAAACTCCAGACAGGGGCTGGAAACACCATATATTTT. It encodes CASSPKLQTGAGNTIYF.

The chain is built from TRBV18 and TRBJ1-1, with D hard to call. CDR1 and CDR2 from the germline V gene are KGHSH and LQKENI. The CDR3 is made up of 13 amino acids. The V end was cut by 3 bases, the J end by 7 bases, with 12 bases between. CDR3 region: CASSPSRGNEAFF. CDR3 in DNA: TGTGCCAGCTCACCGAGTCGAGGGAATGAAGCTTTCTTT.

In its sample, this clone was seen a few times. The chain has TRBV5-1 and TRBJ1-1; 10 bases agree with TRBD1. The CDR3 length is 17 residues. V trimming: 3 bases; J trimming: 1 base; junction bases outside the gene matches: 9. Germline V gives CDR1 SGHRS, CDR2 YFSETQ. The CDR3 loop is CASSSETGGWGNTEAFF. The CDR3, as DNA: TGCGCCAGCAGCTCGGAGACAGGGGGCTGGGGGAACACTGAAGCTTTCTTT.

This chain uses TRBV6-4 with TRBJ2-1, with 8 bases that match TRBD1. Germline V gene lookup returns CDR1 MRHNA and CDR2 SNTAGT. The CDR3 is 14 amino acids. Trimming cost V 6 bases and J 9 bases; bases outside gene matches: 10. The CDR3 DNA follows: TGTGCCAGCAGGGCAATCCAGGGGGCGGGTGAGCAGTTCTTC. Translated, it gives CASRAIQGAGEQFF.

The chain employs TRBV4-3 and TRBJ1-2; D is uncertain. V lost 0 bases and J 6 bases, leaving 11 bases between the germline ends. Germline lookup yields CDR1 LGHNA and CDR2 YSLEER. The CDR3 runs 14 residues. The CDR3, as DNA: TGCGCCAGCAGCCAAGATCCGGGTGTCCATGGCTACACCTTC. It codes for CASSQDPGVHGYTF.

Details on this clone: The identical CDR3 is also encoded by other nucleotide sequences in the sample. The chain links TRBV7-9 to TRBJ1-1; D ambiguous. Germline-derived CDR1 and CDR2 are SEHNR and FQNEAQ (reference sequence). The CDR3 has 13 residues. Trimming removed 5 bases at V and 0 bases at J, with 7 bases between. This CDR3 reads CASSLDMNTEAFF. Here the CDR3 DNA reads TGTGCCAGCAGCCTAGACATGAACACTGAAGCTTTCTTT.